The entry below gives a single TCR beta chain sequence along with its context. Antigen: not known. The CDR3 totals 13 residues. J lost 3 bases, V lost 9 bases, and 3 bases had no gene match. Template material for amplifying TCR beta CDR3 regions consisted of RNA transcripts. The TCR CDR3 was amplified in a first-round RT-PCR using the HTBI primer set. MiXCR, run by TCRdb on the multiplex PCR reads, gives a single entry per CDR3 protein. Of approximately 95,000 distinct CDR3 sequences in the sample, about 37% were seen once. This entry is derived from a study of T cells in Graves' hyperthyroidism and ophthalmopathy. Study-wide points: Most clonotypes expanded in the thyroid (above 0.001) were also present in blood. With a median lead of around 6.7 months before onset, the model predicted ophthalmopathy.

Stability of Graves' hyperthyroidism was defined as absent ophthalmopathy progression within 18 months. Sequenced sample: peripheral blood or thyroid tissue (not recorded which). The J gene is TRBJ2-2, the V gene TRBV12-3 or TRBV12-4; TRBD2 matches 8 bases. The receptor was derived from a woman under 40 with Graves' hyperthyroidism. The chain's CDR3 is CAREAGDTGELFF. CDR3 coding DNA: TGTGCCAGAGAAGCGGGAGACACCGGGGAGCTGTTTTTT.